A selection of T cell receptor beta chains follows, all from one sample in a study of shared clonotypes between healthy human individuals. Generated by immunoSEQ multiplex PCR, the TCRdb table keeps only in-frame clones and is missing some. The profile shows fewer than 800,000 clones, around 92% of them singletons. Source material: naive CD8+ T cells sorted from blood. These receptors all come from a man younger than 45 in good health. Both conserved end residues are part of each CDR3. A D gene is named only where the DNA matches it firmly. Rows give clone size only sometimes, using once, few, many, or a class for an expanded clone.

TRBJ2-1,once,.,TRBV11-2,CASSLNRATGHEQFF,TGTGCCAGCAGCTTAAACCGGGCTACCGGCCATGAGCAGTTCTTC
TRBJ2-7,.,.,TRBV29-1,CSVSDSYEQYF,TGCAGCGTTTCCGACAGCTACGAGCAGTACTTC
TRBJ2-1,.,TRBD1,TRBV7-8,CASSSRDRVTNEQFF,TGTGCCAGCAGCTCCAGGGACAGGGTAACGAATGAGCAGTTCTTC
TRBJ2-6,.,.,TRBV7-6,CASSLDQKRPTSGANVLTF,TGTGCCAGCAGCTTAGATCAGAAAAGACCTACCTCTGGGGCCAACGTCCTGACTTTC
TRBJ2-7,.,TRBD1,TRBV7-8,CASEGQTYEQYF,TGTGCCAGCGAGGGACAGACCTACGAGCAGTACTTC
TRBJ2-3,.,TRBD2,TRBV7-6,CASRLIAGGSTDTQYF,TGTGCCAGCAGGTTGATAGCGGGGGGGAGCACAGATACGCAGTATTTT
TRBJ2-3,.,TRBD1,TRBV18,CASSPRRDRDLADTQYF,TGTGCCAGCTCACCCCGCCGGGACAGGGATTTAGCAGATACGCAGTATTTT
TRBJ2-2,.,.,TRBV7-9,CASSQTGPGELFF,TGTGCCAGCAGCCAAACAGGTCCCGGGGAGCTGTTTTTT
TRBJ2-3,.,.,TRBV27,CASSFYRTATDTQYF,TGTGCCAGCAGTTTCTATAGGACAGCTACAGATACGCAGTATTTT
TRBJ2-1,.,TRBD2,TRBV29-1,CSVEKVRTSGKDEQFF,TGCAGCGTTGAAAAAGTTAGGACTAGCGGGAAGGATGAGCAGTTCTTC
TRBJ1-3,.,TRBD1,TRBV4-3,CASSQDGGTGGFEPGNTIYF,TGCGCCAGCAGCCAAGATGGGGGGACAGGGGGTTTTGAGCCTGGAAACACCATATATTTT
TRBJ2-3,.,TRBD1,TRBV2,CASSEIFGDRGFGNTQYF,TGTGCCAGCAGTGAGATTTTTGGAGACAGGGGTTTTGGAAATACGCAGTATTTT
TRBJ1-2,.,.,TRBV5-4,CASSYGHSMDYGYTF,TGTGCCAGCAGCTACGGACACTCCATGGACTATGGCTACACCTTC
TRBJ2-7,.,.,TRBV15,CATSPLDGASYEQYF,TGTGCCACCAGCCCCCTGGACGGGGCCTCCTACGAGCAGTACTTC
TRBJ2-3,.,.,TRBV6-6,CASNGVSTDTQYF,TGTGCCAGCAATGGGGTTAGCACAGATACGCAGTATTTT
TRBJ2-7,few,TRBD2,TRBV28,CAVAGNSYEQYF,TGTGCCGTAGCGGGAAACTCCTACGAGCAGTACTTC
TRBJ2-1,.,TRBD2,TRBV7-9,CASSHASGRGEQFF,TGTGCCAGCAGCCATGCTAGCGGGAGAGGTGAGCAGTTCTTC
TRBJ2-7,.,.,TRBV7-8,CASSWDLSYEQYF,TGTGCCAGCAGCTGGGACCTATCCTACGAGCAGTACTTC
TRBJ1-1,.,.,TRBV7-2,CASSLAGGETEAFF,TGTGCCAGCAGCTTAGCAGGAGGAGAAACTGAAGCTTTCTTT
TRBJ2-5,once,TRBD1,TRBV27,CASSSGTGQETQYF,TGTGCCAGCAGTTCCGGGACAGGCCAAGAGACCCAGTACTTC
TRBJ2-7,.,TRBD1,TRBV11-2,CASSLGTGPYEQYF,TGTGCCAGCAGCTTAGGGACAGGCCCCTACGAGCAGTACTTC
TRBJ2-7,.,.,TRBV5-1,CASSLAAPDRYISYEQYF,TGCGCCAGCAGCTTGGCCGCCCCGGACCGCTACATTTCCTACGAGCAGTACTTC
TRBJ2-1,.,.,TRBV30,CAWSMGGSSYNEQFF,TGTGCCTGGAGTATGGGAGGAAGCTCCTACAATGAGCAGTTCTTC
TRBJ2-7,.,.,TRBV6-5,CASSYSTSVGEQYF,TGTGCCAGCAGTTACTCGACCAGTGTGGGTGAGCAGTACTTC
TRBJ2-1,.,.,TRBV7-9,CASSGLGGMSSYNEQFF,TGTGCCAGCAGCGGGCTCGGCGGCATGAGCTCCTACAATGAGCAGTTCTTC
TRBJ2-7,.,TRBD2,TRBV27,CASSPPGAGRGEQYF,TGTGCCAGCAGTCCCCCAGGAGCTGGGCGGGGGGAGCAGTACTTC
TRBJ2-1,.,TRBD2,TRBV27,CASSLSRLAVRISSYNEQFF,TGTGCCAGCAGTTTATCTCGACTAGCGGTGAGGATTAGCTCCTACAATGAGCAGTTCTTC
TRBJ2-7,once,.,TRBV27,CASSFLAAGHLSYEQYF,TGTGCCAGCAGTTTCCTCGCGGCGGGACACCTATCCTACGAGCAGTACTTC
TRBJ2-3,.,.,TRBV28,CASLHGDSTDTQYF,TGTGCCAGCCTGCACGGAGATAGCACAGATACGCAGTATTTT
TRBJ2-3,.,.,TRBV11-2,CASSSLDNTQYF,TGTGCCAGCAGCTCACTAGACAATACGCAGTATTTT
TRBJ2-3,.,.,TRBV7-3,CASSATSTDTQYF,TGTGCCAGCAGCGCTACAAGCACAGATACGCAGTATTTT
TRBJ2-7,.,.,TRBV4-1,CASSQDGIYEQYF,TGCGCCAGCAGCCAAGATGGCATCTACGAGCAGTACTTC
TRBJ2-7,.,TRBD1,TRBV28,CASSQGQGADEQYF,TGTGCCAGCAGTCAAGGACAGGGGGCCGACGAGCAGTACTTC
TRBJ1-1,.,.,TRBV6-5,CASSYSSRVSTEAFF,TGTGCCAGCAGTTACTCGAGTAGGGTCTCAACTGAAGCTTTCTTT
TRBJ2-7,.,.,TRBV10-1,CASSAGNTYEQYF,TGCGCCAGCAGTGCGGGTAACACCTACGAGCAGTACTTC
TRBJ2-1,once,TRBD1,TRBV28,CASSGQGGNEQFF,TGTGCCAGCAGTGGACAGGGTGGCAATGAGCAGTTCTTC
TRBJ2-3,.,.,TRBV7-9,CASSLGSAGLGADTQYF,TGTGCCAGCAGCTTAGGGTCGGCGGGGCTTGGGGCAGATACGCAGTATTTT
TRBJ2-2,.,.,TRBV11-2,CASSPRSRTGELFF,TGTGCCAGCAGCCCCCGTTCGAGGACCGGGGAGCTGTTTTTT
TRBJ2-7,.,.,TRBV27,CASSLVSGGSYEQYF,TGTGCCAGCAGTTTAGTAAGTGGGGGCTCCTACGAGCAGTACTTC
TRBJ2-7,.,.,TRBV11-2,CASSLEAWGYEQYF,TGTGCCAGCAGCTTAGAGGCATGGGGGTACGAGCAGTACTTC
TRBJ2-3,.,TRBD2,TRBV28,CASSLYPLAGGTDTQYF,TGTGCCAGCAGTTTATACCCATTAGCGGGAGGAACAGATACGCAGTATTTT
TRBJ2-7,.,TRBD1,TRBV7-9,CASSSPGTVSSYEQYF,TGTGCCAGCAGCTCACCCGGGACAGTTAGCTCCTACGAGCAGTACTTC
TRBJ2-2,.,.,TRBV7-9,CASSLYGEMTGELFF,TGTGCCAGCAGCTTATACGGGGAGATGACCGGGGAGCTGTTTTTT
TRBJ2-4,.,TRBD1,TRBV19,CASKNQAGQGKYF,TGTGCCAGTAAGAACCAGGCGGGACAGGGAAAGTACTTC
TRBJ2-1,.,.,TRBV27,CASTTWDSYNEQFF,TGTGCCAGCACCACTTGGGATAGCTACAATGAGCAGTTCTTC
TRBJ2-1,.,.,TRBV7-8,CASSLLPRAYDEQFF,TGTGCCAGCAGCCTCCTACCAAGGGCCTATGATGAGCAGTTCTTC
TRBJ2-6,.,.,TRBV9,CASSVGSGAAVSGANVLTF,TGTGCCAGCAGCGTGGGCAGTGGAGCAGCGGTCTCTGGGGCCAACGTCCTGACTTTC
TRBJ2-6,.,.,TRBV6-1,CASSEDVRSGANVLTF,TGTGCCAGCAGTGAAGACGTCCGCTCTGGGGCCAACGTCCTGACTTTC
TRBJ1-1,.,.,TRBV5-1,CASSSEGGGVNTEAFF,TGCGCCAGCAGCTCCGAAGGGGGAGGAGTGAACACTGAAGCTTTCTTT
TRBJ2-7,.,.,TRBV7-9,CASSLGSIDEQYF,TGTGCCAGCAGCCTCGGGTCCATCGACGAGCAGTACTTC
TRBJ2-5,.,.,TRBV25-1,CASTIGAGGETQYF,TGTGCCAGCACCATCGGGGCAGGTGGGGAGACCCAGTACTTC
TRBJ1-1,.,TRBD1,TRBV9,CASSVEGTGATEAFF,TGTGCCAGCAGCGTAGAGGGGACAGGGGCCACTGAAGCTTTCTTT
TRBJ1-1,once,.,TRBV15,CATSPGMNTEAFF,TGTGCCACCAGCCCAGGGATGAACACTGAAGCTTTCTTT
TRBJ2-7,.,TRBD1,TRBV25-1,CASSEYPGDRGYEQYF,TGTGCCAGCAGTGAATACCCGGGAGACAGGGGCTACGAGCAGTACTTC
TRBJ2-1,.,TRBD1,TRBV18,CASTAGQGTSYNEQFF,TGTGCCAGCACCGCTGGACAGGGGACCTCCTACAATGAGCAGTTCTTC
TRBJ2-5,.,.,TRBV5-5,CASSPWPSASQETQYF,TGTGCCAGCAGCCCTTGGCCTAGCGCAAGTCAAGAGACCCAGTACTTC
TRBJ2-7,.,.,TRBV6-5,CASSYSGDSLYEQYF,TGTGCCAGCAGTTACTCGGGGGACTCCCTATACGAGCAGTACTTC
TRBJ2-1,.,TRBD2,TRBV2,CASSAGGFYEQFF,TGTGCCAGCAGCGCGGGAGGTTTTTATGAGCAGTTCTTC
TRBJ1-1,.,.,TRBV4-3,CASSQDRTFMNTEAFF,TGCGCCAGCAGCCAAGACCGTACATTCATGAACACTGAAGCTTTCTTT